One sample yielded the 6 T cell receptor beta chains listed below, sequenced in a study of blood T cells in healthy people across ages. Together with a sample-barcoded 5' primer, a J-beta primer mix was included in a second PCR lasting about 7 to 12 cycles. TCRdb reanalysed the 5' RACE reads using MiXCR and keeps one entry per CDR3 protein. The table shows more than 650,000 distinct CDR3 sequences, with approximately 22% occurring only once. Sequencing used blood. These receptors were taken from a man in his sixties or seventies in good health.

The sample holds a few counts of this clonotype. The chain combines TRBV2 with TRBJ1-5; weak D call: TRBD1 (6 bases). The CDR3 has 15 residues. V gave up 11 bases and J gave up 0 bases, with 17 bases separating them. CDR1 is SNHLY and CDR2 is FYNNEI in the germline V gene. CDR3 residues: CASGGQINSNQPQHF. In nucleotides, the CDR3 is TGTGCCTCCGGCGGACAGATAAATAGCAATCAGCCCCAGCATTTT.

This clonotype has a handful of counts. The chain is built from TRBV5-1 and TRBJ2-1; D perhaps matches TRBD2 (6 bases). The length of the CDR3 is 15 residues. V was shortened by 2 bases and J by 0 bases, with 9 bases between the two germline ends. The V gene's germline CDR1 is SGHRS and CDR2 YFSETQ. For the CDR3, the DNA is TGCGCCAGCAGCTTAACTAGCAGCTCCTACAATGAGCAGTTCTTC. Amino acid sequence: CASSLTSSSYNEQFF.

This clonotype was seen a handful of times. The rearrangement links TRBV4-1 to TRBJ1-4; D perhaps matches TRBD1 (6 bases). Germline assignment: CDR1 MGHRA and CDR2 YSYEKL. Between the trimmed V and J ends, which lost 7 bases and 8 bases, there was a span of 20 bases. The CDR3 sequence is 15 residues long. The CDR3, as DNA: TGCGCCAGCAACAGCGGGGACCGGGGGGGCGAAAAACTGTTTTTT. Protein product: CASNSGDRGGEKLFF.

V and J are TRBV12-3 or TRBV12-4 and TRBJ2-7; 8 bases are shared with TRBD1. The CDR3 is 14 amino acids. V lost 6 bases to trimming and J lost 6 bases; unmatched junction nucleotides: 10. The CDR3 coding sequence is TGTGCCAGCAGCCTGGGGACAGGTTTGCCCGAGCAGTACTTC. Protein sequence: CASSLGTGLPEQYF.

This sequence joins TRBV20-1 and TRBJ2-5; D is unresolved. There are 12 residues in the CDR3. Trimming shortened V by 5 bases and J by 5 bases, and 12 bases separated the two germline ends. Germline CDR1 DFQATT, CDR2 SNEGSKA (reference sequence). CDR3 sequence: CSAPGSRETQYF. CDR3 nucleotide sequence: TGCAGTGCTCCCGGGTCTCGGGAGACCCAGTACTTC.

The chain couples TRBV14 to TRBJ2-5, with D maybe TRBD2 (5 bases). The J call may be wrong; the DNA end is better matched by TRBJ2-1. The V gene's germline CDR1 is SGHDN and CDR2 FVKESK. The CDR3 runs 13 residues. The CDR3 sequence: CASNSDPRNEQFF. CDR3 coding DNA: TGTGCCAGCAATAGCGACCCCAGGAATGAGCAGTTCTTC.